The rows below give T cell receptor beta chains drawn from one sample of a study of radiation and T cells in renal cell carcinoma. The protocol was immunoSEQ multiplex PCR, while the TCRdb copy is restricted to in-frame clones and leaves out a portion. The repertoire holds around 94,000 clones, 65% to 90% seen once, with almost 8% in the top ten. Here the sequenced sample was blood, taken from a patient whose treatment included radiotherapy and nephrectomy. The receptors shown here come from a man between 50 and 59 years old with renal cell carcinoma. CDR3s include the opening cysteine and the closing phenylalanine or tryptophan. A D gene is named only where the DNA matches it firmly. Size is omitted from some rows. Given values are once, few, many or a class for expanded clones.

once	NA	TRBV5-4	TRBJ2-7	TGTGCCAGCGGACGTTCTGGGGGGGCCGGGTACGAGCAGTACTTC	CASGRSGGAGYEQYF
NA	TRBD2	TRBV18	TRBJ2-2	TGTGCCAGCTCACCAGTTGGACTAGCGGGAAACACCGGGGAGCTGTTTTTT	CASSPVGLAGNTGELFF
NA	NA	TRBV6-1	TRBJ2-5	TGTGCCAGCAGTGGAGAACTGGGGGCTTCGGCCCAGTACTTC	CASSGELGASAQYF
NA	TRBD2	TRBV5-1	TRBJ2-7	TGCGCCAGCAGCAGGGGACTAGCGGGAGTGGACGAGCAGTACTTC	CASSRGLAGVDEQYF
NA	NA	TRBV29-1	TRBJ1-1	TGCAGCGTTGACCCCAAGGGGGGCACTGAAGCTTTCTTT	CSVDPKGGTEAFF
NA	TRBD2	TRBV9	TRBJ2-1	TGTGCCAGCAGCCTAGGACTAGCGGGAGTCGGGGTTTACAATGAGCAGTTCTTC	CASSLGLAGVGVYNEQFF
NA	NA	TRBV4-2	TRBJ1-1	TGTGCCAGCAGCCAAGCTACAGGCTTTGAAGCTTTCTTT	CASSQATGFEAFF
NA	NA	TRBV11-3	TRBJ2-3	TGTGCCAGCAGCTTAGGAGGAGGGTATGAAACAGATACGCAGTATTTT	CASSLGGGYETDTQYF
NA	NA	TRBV29-1	TRBJ1-5	TGCAGCGTTGTGGGGACGGAGTGTTTGAATCAGCCCCAGCATTTT	CSVVGTECLNQPQHF
NA	TRBD1	TRBV5-5	TRBJ1-4	TGTGCCAGCAGCTTGGCACAGGGGGAAAAACTGTTTTTT	CASSLAQGEKLFF
once	NA	TRBV5-3	TRBJ1-2	TGTGCCAGAAGCCGCAGAGGACGAGCTAACTATGGCTACACCTTC	CARSRRGRANYGYTF
NA	NA	TRBV6-5	TRBJ2-7	TGTGCCAGCAGTTATGGCCCCGACGGATCCTACGAGCAGTACTTC	CASSYGPDGSYEQYF
NA	NA	TRBV10-3	TRBJ1-5	TGTGCCATCAGTGACGGACCTGTAAGAACGAATCCGAATCAGCCCCAGCATTTT	CAISDGPVRTNPNQPQHF
NA	NA	TRBV25-1	TRBJ1-2	TGTGCCAGCAGCGCCCGGGACACCTCCGGGGCATTGTATGGCTACACCTTC	CASSARDTSGALYGYTF
NA	NA	TRBV19	TRBJ1-3	TGTGCCACCGGGAATTCTGGAAACACCATATATTTT	CATGNSGNTIYF
NA	NA	TRBV7-2	TRBJ2-1	TGTGCCAGCAGCTTTCAGGGAAGCTCCTACAATGAGCAGTTCTTC	CASSFQGSSYNEQFF
NA	NA	TRBV6-1	TRBJ1-4	TGTGCCAGCAGTCTCCGAGGTGAAAAACTGTTTTTT	CASSLRGEKLFF
NA	NA	TRBV7-6	TRBJ2-3	TGTGCCAGCAGCGAGGGGACATTAGATACGCAGTATTTT	CASSEGTLDTQYF
NA	NA	TRBV11-3	TRBJ2-3	TGTGCCAGCAGCTTGTCTAGCTTGGGCACAGATACGCAGTATTTT	CASSLSSLGTDTQYF
NA	NA	TRBV6-1	TRBJ2-3	TGTGCCAGCAGTGAAGGGTCTAGCCTAGGCACAGATACGCAGTATTTT	CASSEGSSLGTDTQYF
NA	NA	TRBV4-2	TRBJ1-4	TGTGCCAGCAGCGCTGAGGTGACAGTCAGAACTAATGAAAAACTGTTTTTT	CASSAEVTVRTNEKLFF
NA	NA	TRBV18	TRBJ1-4	TGTGCCAGCTCACCTTTTTCGGTAGAAGGGAGCAATGAAAAACTGTTTTTT	CASSPFSVEGSNEKLFF
NA	NA	TRBV4-2	TRBJ2-1	TGTGCCAGCAGCCAAGATTACCGGGGGAGAAATGAGCAGTTCTTC	CASSQDYRGRNEQFF
NA	TRBD1	TRBV19	TRBJ1-5	TGTGCCAGTAGTAGTGGACAGGGGCCGATCAATCAGCCCCAGCATTTT	CASSSGQGPINQPQHF
NA	NA	TRBV5-5	TRBJ2-2	TGTGCCAGCAGCTTGAATGCTAGAGGGGAGCTGTTTTTT	CASSLNARGELFF
few	NA	TRBV12-2	TRBJ2-7	TGTGCAAGTCGAATGAGGGACATGTCCTACGAGCAGTACTTC	CASRMRDMSYEQYF